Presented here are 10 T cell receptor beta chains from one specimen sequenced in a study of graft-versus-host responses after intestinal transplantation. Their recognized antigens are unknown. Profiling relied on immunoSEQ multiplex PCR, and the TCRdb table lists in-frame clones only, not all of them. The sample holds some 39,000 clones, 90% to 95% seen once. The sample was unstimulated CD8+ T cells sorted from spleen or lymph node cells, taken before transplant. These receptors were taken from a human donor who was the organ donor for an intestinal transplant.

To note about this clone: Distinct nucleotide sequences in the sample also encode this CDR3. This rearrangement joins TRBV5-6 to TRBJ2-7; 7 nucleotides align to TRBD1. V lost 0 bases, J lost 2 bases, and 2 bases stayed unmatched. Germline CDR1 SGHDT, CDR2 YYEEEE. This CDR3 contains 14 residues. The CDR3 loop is CASSLGTGAYEQYF. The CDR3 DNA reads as TGTGCCAGCAGCTTGGGGACAGGCGCCTACGAGCAGTACTTC.

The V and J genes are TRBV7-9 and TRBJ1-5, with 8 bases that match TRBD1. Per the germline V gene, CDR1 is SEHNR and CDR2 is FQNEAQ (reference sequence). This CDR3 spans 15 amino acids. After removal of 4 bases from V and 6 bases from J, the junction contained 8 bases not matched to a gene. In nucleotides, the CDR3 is TGTGCCAGCAGCTCACAGGGGGTCGAGGGTCAGCCCCAGCATTTT. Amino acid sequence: CASSSQGVEGQPQHF.

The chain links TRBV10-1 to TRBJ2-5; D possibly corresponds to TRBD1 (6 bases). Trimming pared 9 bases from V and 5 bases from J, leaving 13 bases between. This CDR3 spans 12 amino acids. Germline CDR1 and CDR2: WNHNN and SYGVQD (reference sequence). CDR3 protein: CASRQARETQYF. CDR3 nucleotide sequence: TGCGCCAGTAGACAGGCCCGTGAGACCCAGTACTTC.

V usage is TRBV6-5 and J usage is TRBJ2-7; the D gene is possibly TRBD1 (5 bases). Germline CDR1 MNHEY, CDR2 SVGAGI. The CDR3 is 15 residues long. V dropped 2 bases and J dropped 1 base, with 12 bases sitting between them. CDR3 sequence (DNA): TGTGCCAGCAGTTACGCACAGGCGTTGTCCTACGAGCAGTACTTC. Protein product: CASSYAQALSYEQYF.

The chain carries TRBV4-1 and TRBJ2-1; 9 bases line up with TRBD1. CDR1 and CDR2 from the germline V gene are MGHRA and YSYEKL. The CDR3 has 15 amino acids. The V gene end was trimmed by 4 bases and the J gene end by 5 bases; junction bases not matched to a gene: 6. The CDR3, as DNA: TGCGCCAGCAGCCCACAGGGGGCGGGGGACAATGAGCAGTTCTTC. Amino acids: CASSPQGAGDNEQFF.

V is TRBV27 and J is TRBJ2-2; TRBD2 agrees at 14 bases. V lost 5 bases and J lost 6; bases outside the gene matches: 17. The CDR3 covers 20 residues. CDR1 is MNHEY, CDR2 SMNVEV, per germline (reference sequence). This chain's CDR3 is CASSSSRTPGTSGGPGELFF. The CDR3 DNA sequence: TGTGCCAGCAGTAGCTCCCGCACTCCCGGGACTAGCGGGGGACCCGGGGAGCTGTTTTTT.

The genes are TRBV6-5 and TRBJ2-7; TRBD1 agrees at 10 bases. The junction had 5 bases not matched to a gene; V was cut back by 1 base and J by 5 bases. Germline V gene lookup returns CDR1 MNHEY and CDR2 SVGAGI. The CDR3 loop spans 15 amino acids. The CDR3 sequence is CASSYWGDRGDEQYF. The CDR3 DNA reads TGTGCCAGCAGTTACTGGGGGGACAGGGGAGACGAGCAGTACTTC.

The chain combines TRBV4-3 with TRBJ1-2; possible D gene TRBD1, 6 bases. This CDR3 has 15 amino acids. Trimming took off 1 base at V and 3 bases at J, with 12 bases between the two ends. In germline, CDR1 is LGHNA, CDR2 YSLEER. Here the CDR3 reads CASSQAGAFDYGYTF. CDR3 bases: TGCGCCAGCAGCCAAGCAGGGGCCTTCGACTATGGCTACACCTTC.

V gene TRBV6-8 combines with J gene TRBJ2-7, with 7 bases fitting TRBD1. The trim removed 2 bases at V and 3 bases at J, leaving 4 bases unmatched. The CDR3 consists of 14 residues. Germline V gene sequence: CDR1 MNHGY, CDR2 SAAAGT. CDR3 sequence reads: CASSYRTGVYEQYF. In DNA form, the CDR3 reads TGTGCCAGCAGTTACCGAACAGGGGTCTACGAGCAGTACTTC.

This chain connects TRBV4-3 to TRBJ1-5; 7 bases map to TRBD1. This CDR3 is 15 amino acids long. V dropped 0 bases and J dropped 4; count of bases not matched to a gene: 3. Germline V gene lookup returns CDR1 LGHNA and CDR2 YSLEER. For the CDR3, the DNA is TGCGCCAGCAGCCAAGACGGGGACAGTAATCAGCCCCAGCATTTT. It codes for CASSQDGDSNQPQHF.